What follows is one TCR beta chain and its context. Its specificity is not known. This specimen belongs to a study of response to subunit inactivated influenza vaccine. The study's findings and limits: Each seasonal influenza vaccination recruits few new T cells, the authors suggested.

CDR3 length: 19 amino acids. V was clipped by 3 bases and J by 2 bases; unmatched bases: 14. Germline values: CDR1 MDHEN, CDR2 SYDVKM. TCRdb ran MiXCR on the RT-PCR reads and lists one entry per CDR3 protein. The data show around 650,000 distinct CDR3 sequences, with about 15% seen just once and 11% held by the top ten. Sample: PBMCs from blood, taken 12 days after vaccination. The V gene is TRBV28, the J gene TRBJ2-5; 11 bases are shared with TRBD2. The clonotype comes from a man between 50 and 59 years old who received an inactivated influenza vaccine. CDR3: CASSLPLTRLAGRQETQYF. Here the CDR3 DNA reads TGTGCCAGCAGTTTGCCCCTTACGAGACTAGCGGGGCGACAAGAGACCCAGTACTTC.